This is a list of T cell receptor beta chains from one sample in a study of blood T cell repertoires in COVID-19. The protocol was immunoSEQ multiplex PCR, while the TCRdb copy is restricted to in-frame clones and leaves out a portion. This table has 250,000 or so clones, roughly 84% appearing once. The sample taken for sequencing was peripheral blood. These receptors all stem from a woman aged 40 to 49 who had recovered from COVID-19. Both conserved end residues are part of each CDR3. A D gene is named only where the DNA matches it firmly. Not every row has a clone size; where given, it reads once, few, many or a size class.

size,V,D,J,CDR3,DNA
NA,TRBV27,TRBD1,TRBJ2-1,CASGRQGAFDEQFF,TGTGCCAGCGGACGACAGGGGGCCTTCGATGAGCAGTTCTTC
once,TRBV18,TRBD2,TRBJ2-2,CASSPGLAGHAGELFF,TGTGCCAGCTCACCAGGGCTAGCGGGGCACGCCGGGGAGCTGTTTTTT
NA,TRBV4-1,TRBD1,TRBJ2-2,CASSTQGKVYTGELFF,TGCGCCAGCAGCACACAGGGGAAGGTGTACACCGGGGAGCTGTTTTTT
NA,TRBV5-1,TRBD2,TRBJ2-5,CASSLERGGDQETQYF,TGCGCCAGCAGCTTGGAACGGGGGGGAGACCAAGAGACCCAGTACTTC
NA,TRBV18,NA,TRBJ1-3,CASSPPSRSGNTIYF,TGTGCCAGCTCACCACCGAGTCGGTCTGGAAACACCATATATTTT
NA,TRBV11-3,TRBD1,TRBJ2-1,CASSRTGHESEQFF,TGTGCCAGCAGCCGGACAGGGCATGAGAGTGAGCAGTTCTTC
few,TRBV30,NA,TRBJ2-7,CAWTPRGRTSYEQYF,TGTGCCTGGACTCCCCGAGGGAGAACTTCCTACGAGCAGTACTTC
NA,TRBV7-8,TRBD1,TRBJ2-2,CASSSLTHRDRGRGGELFF,TGTGCCAGCAGCTCCCTAACTCACCGGGACAGGGGCCGCGGCGGGGAGCTGTTTTTT
NA,TRBV19,NA,TRBJ1-1,CASTTWGGWNTEAFF,TGTGCCAGTACCACATGGGGGGGATGGAACACTGAAGCTTTCTTT
once,TRBV7-2,TRBD1,TRBJ1-2,CASSSGTVFVKGYTF,TGTGCCAGCAGCTCCGGGACAGTCTTCGTTAAAGGCTACACCTTC
once,TRBV3-1/TRBV3-2,NA,TRBJ1-1,CASSSRTVNTEAFF,TGTGCCAGCAGCTCCCGGACAGTCAACACTGAAGCTTTCTTT
NA,TRBV28,NA,TRBJ2-6,CASSQQGSGANVLTF,TGTGCCAGCAGTCAACAGGGCTCTGGGGCCAACGTCCTGACTTTC
once,TRBV5-1,NA,TRBJ1-5,CASSARGGQPQHF,TGCGCCAGCAGCGCCCGGGGGGGGCAGCCCCAGCATTTT
NA,TRBV9,TRBD2,TRBJ2-1,CASSPLAGGIDNEQFF,TGTGCCAGCAGCCCTTTAGCGGGGGGGATAGACAATGAGCAGTTCTTC
NA,TRBV30,NA,TRBJ1-5,CAWSLKGSQPQHF,TGTGCCTGGAGCTTGAAAGGGAGCCAGCCCCAGCATTTT
NA,TRBV19,NA,TRBJ2-2,CASYGGTTTGELFF,TGTGCCTCCTATGGGGGGACGACCACCGGGGAGCTGTTTTTT
NA,TRBV27,TRBD1,TRBJ2-7,CASRRTGNHEQYF,TGTGCCAGCAGAAGGACAGGGAACCACGAGCAGTACTTC
NA,TRBV24-1,TRBD1,TRBJ1-2,CATSLTGERYGYTF,TGTGCCACCAGTTTAACAGGGGAGAGATATGGCTACACCTTC
NA,TRBV3-1/TRBV3-2,TRBD1,TRBJ1-2,CASSRGTGASGYTF,TGTGCCAGCAGCCGCGGGACAGGGGCCTCGGGCTACACCTTC
few,TRBV10-2,TRBD1,TRBJ2-5,CATLGRGLRETQYF,TGCGCCACCCTCGGCAGGGGGCTTCGAGAGACCCAGTACTTC
NA,TRBV2,TRBD1,TRBJ2-7,CASRYSGTVSYEQYF,TGTGCCAGCAGGTATTCCGGGACAGTGTCCTACGAGCAGTACTTC
NA,TRBV11-2,TRBD1,TRBJ1-3,CASSVGQGGHGPGNTIYF,TGTGCCAGCAGCGTGGGACAGGGTGGCCATGGGCCTGGAAACACCATATATTTT
NA,TRBV7-6,NA,TRBJ1-3,CASSLVLAGTIYF,TGTGCCAGCAGCCTCGTCCTGGCGGGGACCATATATTTT
NA,TRBV27,TRBD1,TRBJ1-5,CASSSSTTGGGDQPQHF,TGTGCCAGCAGTTCCTCGACCACAGGGGGTGGCGATCAGCCCCAGCATTTT
NA,TRBV18,TRBD1,TRBJ2-7,CASSPRDRGDEQYF,TGTGCCAGCTCACCACGGGACAGGGGCGACGAGCAGTACTTC
NA,TRBV7-9,NA,TRBJ1-1,CASSLQGGYTEAFF,TGTGCCAGCAGCCTCCAAGGGGGATACACTGAAGCTTTCTTT
few,TRBV2,TRBD1,TRBJ2-7,CASSGDRDNEQYF,TGTGCCAGCAGTGGGGACAGGGACAACGAGCAGTACTTC
NA,TRBV5-6,NA,TRBJ1-6,CASSLGWSSYNSPLHF,TGTGCCAGCAGCTTAGGTTGGAGCTCCTATAATTCACCCCTCCACTTT
NA,TRBV18,TRBD1,TRBJ1-5,CASSPQDRDSNQPQHF,TGTGCCAGCTCACCTCAAGACAGGGATAGCAATCAGCCCCAGCATTTT
NA,TRBV19,NA,TRBJ1-4,CASSLRGWEKLFF,TGTGCCAGTAGTCTGCGGGGGTGGGAAAAACTGTTTTTT
NA,TRBV5-6,NA,TRBJ1-5,CASSLAVSGQINQPQHF,TGTGCCAGCAGCTTGGCCGTGTCAGGGCAAATTAATCAGCCCCAGCATTTT
NA,TRBV5-1,NA,TRBJ1-4,CASSLGTGRGEKLFF,TGCGCCAGCAGCTTGGGGACTGGGCGAGGGGAAAAACTGTTTTTT
NA,TRBV6-5,TRBD2,TRBJ2-3,CASSLVAGGPTDTQYF,TGTGCCAGCAGTTTGGTAGCGGGGGGCCCCACAGATACGCAGTATTTT
NA,TRBV6-6,NA,TRBJ1-5,CASSPTATDNQPQHF,TGTGCCAGCAGTCCCACCGCGACTGACAATCAGCCCCAGCATTTT
NA,TRBV29-1,TRBD1,TRBJ1-2,CSARRGLSYGYTF,TGCAGCGCCCGCAGGGGGCTCTCCTATGGCTACACCTTC
once,TRBV3-1/TRBV3-2,NA,TRBJ1-6,CASSPQARVSPLHF,TGTGCCAGCAGCCCCCAAGCCAGGGTCTCACCCCTCCACTTT
NA,TRBV7-9,TRBD1,TRBJ2-7,CASSIGTGLSSYEQYF,TGTGCCAGCAGCATAGGGACAGGGCTTAGCTCCTACGAGCAGTACTTC
NA,TRBV2,TRBD1,TRBJ1-4,CASYNLGTGDEKLFF,TGTGCCAGCTATAATTTGGGGACAGGGGATGAAAAACTGTTTTTT
NA,TRBV11-3,NA,TRBJ2-1,CASSVPGYNEQFF,TGTGCCAGCAGCGTTCCAGGGTACAATGAGCAGTTCTTC
NA,TRBV23-1,NA,TRBJ1-5,CASSQSSGPGGNQPQHF,TGCGCCAGCAGTCAATCCTCAGGGCCGGGTGGCAATCAGCCCCAGCATTTT
NA,TRBV12-5,NA,TRBJ1-1,CASGRGNTEAFF,TGTGCTAGTGGCCGGGGGAACACTGAAGCTTTCTTT
once,TRBV5-6,NA,TRBJ2-2,CASSLAPRDTGELFF,TGTGCCAGCAGCTTAGCGCCGAGGGATACCGGGGAGCTGTTTTTT
NA,TRBV10-3,NA,TRBJ1-2,CAITEPSHYGYTF,TGTGCCATCACCGAGCCGTCCCACTATGGCTACACCTTC